Listed below are T cell receptor beta chains from one sample, sequenced in a study of T cell responses to AZD1222 COVID-19 vaccine. Data came from immunoSEQ multiplex PCR; TCRdb stores just in-frame clones and leaves some out. Of about 150,000 clones in the sample, 70% to 90% were seen once. Source: peripheral blood, taken on day 0 of AZD1222 vaccination. All receptors derive from an adult in good health. The CDR3 runs from the conserved cysteine through the conserved F or W. Fields, in order: D gene, V gene, J gene, clone size, CDR3 protein, CDR3 DNA. The D gene is left open where the match is weak. Some rows mark clone size as missing; the rest say once, few, many or name a class of expanded clone.

TRBD1	TRBV10-1	TRBJ1-2	.	CAIPGGRGYGYTF	TGCGCCATCCCAGGGGGAAGGGGTTATGGCTACACCTTC
.	TRBV27	TRBJ2-2	.	CASRKAANTGELFF	TGTGCCAGTCGAAAAGCTGCGAACACCGGGGAGCTGTTTTTT
TRBD1	TRBV28	TRBJ1-3	.	CASSLYTGDSGNTIYF	TGTGCCAGCAGTTTATACACAGGGGACTCTGGAAACACCATATATTTT
TRBD1	TRBV2	TRBJ2-2	.	CASEGQGAIGELFF	TGTGCCAGCGAGGGACAGGGGGCTATCGGGGAGCTGTTTTTT
TRBD1	TRBV5-1	TRBJ2-7	.	CASSGRDRGSYEQYF	TGCGCCAGCAGCGGACGGGACAGGGGTTCCTACGAGCAGTACTTC
.	TRBV27	TRBJ2-3	.	CASSSSDTQYF	TGTGCCAGCAGTTCGTCAGATACGCAGTATTTT
.	TRBV6-5	TRBJ1-1	.	CASSYSQRGSAEAFF	TGTGCCAGCAGTTACTCGCAAAGGGGAAGCGCTGAAGCTTTCTTT
.	TRBV6-4	TRBJ2-7	.	CASSDYRRLAPGAYEQYF	TGTGCCAGCAGTGACTACCGAAGGCTAGCGCCTGGGGCCTACGAGCAGTACTTC
.	TRBV7-2	TRBJ1-5	.	CASSLGPRGVGNQPQHF	TGTGCCAGCAGCTTAGGACCTCGAGGGGTTGGCAATCAGCCCCAGCATTTT
TRBD1	TRBV12-5	TRBJ1-1	.	CASGLVLTGSKTEAFF	TGTGCTAGTGGTTTGGTCCTGACAGGGAGCAAAACTGAAGCTTTCTTT
TRBD2	TRBV7-9	TRBJ2-3	.	CASSSGLAGPGDTQYF	TGTGCCAGCAGCTCCGGACTAGCGGGGCCAGGAGATACGCAGTATTTT
.	TRBV21-1	TRBJ1-4	.	CASTLDRVNEKLFF	TGTGCCAGCACCCTGGACAGGGTGAATGAAAAACTGTTTTTT
.	TRBV5-8	TRBJ2-7	.	CASSLVVGPTVSYEQYF	TGTGCCAGCAGCTTGGTAGTTGGGCCGACGGTATCCTACGAGCAGTACTTC
TRBD1	TRBV11-2	TRBJ1-3	.	CASSLGGTAGNTIYF	TGTGCCAGCAGCTTAGGCGGGACAGCTGGAAACACCATATATTTT
.	TRBV28	TRBJ1-2	.	CASSGFGRGAGYTF	TGTGCCAGCAGTGGATTCGGTCGGGGCGCGGGCTACACCTTC
TRBD1	TRBV5-1	TRBJ2-2	.	CASSYTGQGTGELFF	TGCGCCAGCAGTTACACGGGACAGGGAACCGGGGAGCTGTTTTTT
.	TRBV7-2	TRBJ2-5	.	CASSSTGTGETQYF	TGTGCCAGCAGCTCTACAGGGACGGGAGAGACCCAGTACTTC
TRBD2	TRBV28	TRBJ2-4	.	CATKLAGVLIQYF	TGTGCCACCAAACTAGCGGGGGTTCTCATTCAGTACTTC
TRBD1	TRBV6-5	TRBJ2-7	.	CASSTTGGLWEQYF	TGTGCCAGCAGTACGACAGGGGGCCTCTGGGAGCAGTACTTC
.	TRBV11-2	TRBJ1-2	once	CASSLVAPGYGYTF	TGTGCCAGCAGCTTAGTGGCCCCCGGCTATGGCTACACCTTC
.	TRBV19	TRBJ1-6	.	CASSGGRGNSPLHF	TGTGCCAGTAGTGGAGGAAGGGGAAATTCACCCCTCCACTTT
.	TRBV28	TRBJ1-2	.	CASSLPTGRNGYTF	TGTGCCAGCAGTTTACCTACAGGGCGAAATGGCTACACCTTC
.	TRBV4-1	TRBJ2-1	.	CASSHSWNEQFF	TGCGCCAGCAGCCATTCATGGAATGAGCAGTTCTTC
TRBD1	TRBV28	TRBJ2-7	.	CASLGTGGWNEQYF	TGTGCCAGCCTCGGGACAGGGGGCTGGAACGAGCAGTACTTC
TRBD2	TRBV5-8	TRBJ2-5	.	CASSLLGTSVKETQYF	TGTGCCAGCAGCCTGCTCGGGACTAGCGTAAAAGAGACCCAGTACTTC
.	TRBV19	TRBJ1-6	.	CASSLRTSRSSYNSPLHF	TGTGCCAGTAGTCTACGGACAAGTCGAAGCTCCTATAATTCACCCCTCCACTTT
.	TRBV19	TRBJ1-2	.	CASSIGEYYGYTF	TGTGCCAGTAGTATAGGGGAGTACTATGGCTACACCTTC